This entry describes one TCR beta chain. Its matching antigen is unknown. The repertoire was sequenced with immunoSEQ multiplex PCR; TCRdb's copy has only in-frame clones and lacks some. Counted here are 150,000 to 250,000 clones, around 80% occurring once; the ten biggest clones make up 1.2%. The sample belongs to a study of cytomegalovirus exposure and HLA in healthy donors. The CDR3 is 14 amino acids. Losses at the gene ends were 10 bases for V and 1 base for J; bases not matched to a gene: 6. Germline V gene data show CDR1 as MNHEY and CDR2 as SMNVEV (reference sequence). Whole-study results and caveats: Associated with cytomegalovirus, according to the listing, were some 180 TCR beta chains.

The TCR originated in a woman aged 25 to 39 in good health and CMV-seronegative. The sample comprised PBMCs. The chain recombines TRBV27 with TRBJ1-5; 8 nucleotides agree with TRBD1. The CDR3 reads CATAGGSSNQPQHF. CDR3 bases: TGTGCCACCGCAGGGGGCTCGAGCAATCAGCCCCAGCATTTT.